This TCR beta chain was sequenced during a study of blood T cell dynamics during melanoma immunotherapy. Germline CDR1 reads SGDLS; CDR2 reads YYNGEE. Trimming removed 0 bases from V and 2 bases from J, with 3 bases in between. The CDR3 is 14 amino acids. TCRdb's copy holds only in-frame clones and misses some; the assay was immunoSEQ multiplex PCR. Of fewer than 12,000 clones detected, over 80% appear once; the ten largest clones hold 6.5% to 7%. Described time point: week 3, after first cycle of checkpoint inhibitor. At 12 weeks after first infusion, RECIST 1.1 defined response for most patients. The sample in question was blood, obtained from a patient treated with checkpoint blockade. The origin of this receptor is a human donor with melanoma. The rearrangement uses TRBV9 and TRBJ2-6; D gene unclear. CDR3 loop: CASSVDPGANVLTF. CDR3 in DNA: TGTGCCAGCAGCGTAGATCCTGGGGCCAACGTCCTGACTTTC.